The 2 T cell receptor beta chains below come from one sample, sequenced in a study of T-cell memory formation after mild COVID-19. From the 5' RACE reads, TCRdb called clonotypes with MiXCR, one entry per CDR3 protein. This table has about 140,000 distinct CDR3 sequences, approximately 25% appearing once. Sequenced input: PBMCs or a T cell subset sorted from them (not recorded which). The receptors were sampled from an adult woman who had mild COVID-19 (a few samples of this study predate the infection). Cell type and time point are not known.

This chain connects TRBV5-8 to TRBJ2-3; 9 bases line up with TRBD2. Germline CDR1 reads SGHTS; CDR2 reads YDEGEE. The CDR3 consists of 15 residues. With 4 bases clipped from V and 1 base from J, the junction kept 4 bases outside the gene matches. The CDR3 region is CASSGRLAGTDTQYF. The CDR3 bases are TGTGCCAGCAGCGGTCGACTAGCGGGCACAGATACGCAGTATTTT.

This clonotype was counted a few times. The chain links TRBV7-2 to TRBJ2-7; D remains unclear. V lost 5 bases and J 2 bases, leaving 10 bases between the germline ends. The CDR3 covers 13 residues. The V gene's germline CDR1 is SGHTA and CDR2 FQGNSA. CDR3 residues: CASSRGPPYEQYF. Here the CDR3 DNA reads TGTGCCAGCAGCCGTGGGCCCCCCTACGAGCAGTACTTC.